This T cell receptor (beta chain) was retrieved from a study of Graves' ophthalmopathy and Graves' hyperthyroidism. Study background: A follow-up of 18 months without ophthalmopathy meant that hyperthyroidism was stable. Study-level points and caveats: Detected in blood as well were most expanded thyroid clonotypes with frequency above 0.001.

Hyperthyroidism patients were newly diagnosed, ill under 2 months, and aged 18 to 65 years. Among the exclusions were patients with other autoimmune diseases, uncontrolled infections, pregnancy or lactation. Comment on this clonotype: Its antigen is unidentified. Since a much larger clone is just one base distant, this may be a read error.

Trimming took 5 bases from V and 4 from J; bases not matched to a gene: 12. Germline lookup yields CDR1 SGHTA and CDR2 FQGNSA. The length of the CDR3 is 16 residues. Beta-chain TCR CDR3 regions were amplified from RNA transcripts. RT-PCR in the first round used HTBI primers; a second-round multiplex PCR followed. TCRdb analysed the multiplex PCR reads with MiXCR anew, one entry per CDR3 protein. In the table there are more than 1,000,000 distinct CDR3 sequences, 35% to 40% of which are singletons. The chain is built from TRBV7-2 and TRBJ1-2, with 8 nucleotides matching TRBD1. The sequencing input was peripheral blood or thyroid tissue (not recorded which). The receptor was derived from an adult man with Graves' hyperthyroidism. This CDR3 is CASSTRAGGGFYGYTF. CDR3 nucleotides: TGTGCCAGCAGCACAAGGGCAGGGGGCGGTTTCTATGGCTACACCTTC.